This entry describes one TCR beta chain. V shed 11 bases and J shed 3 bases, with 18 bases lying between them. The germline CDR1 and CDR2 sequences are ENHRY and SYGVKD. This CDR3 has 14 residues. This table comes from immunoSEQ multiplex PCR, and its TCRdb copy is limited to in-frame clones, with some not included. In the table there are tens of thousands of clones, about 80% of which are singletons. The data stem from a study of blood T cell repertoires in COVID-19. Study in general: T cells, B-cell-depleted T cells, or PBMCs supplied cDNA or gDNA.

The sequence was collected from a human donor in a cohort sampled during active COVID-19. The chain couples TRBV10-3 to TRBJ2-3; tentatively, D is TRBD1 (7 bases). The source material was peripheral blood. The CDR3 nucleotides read TGTGCCTTGAGACAGGGAGGTATAACAGATACGCAGTATTTT. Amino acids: CALRQGGITDTQYF.